The 18 T cell receptor beta chains reported below all come from one sample, sequenced in a study of spatial heterogeneity in lung cancer. Noted time point: sample taken at primary tumor resection. Unsorted whole RNA from tumor, nontumor lung or frozen PBMC underwent sequencing. TCRdb re-called the 5' RACE reads with MiXCR, one entry per CDR3 protein. The table shows roughly 82,000 distinct CDR3 sequences, with around 12% occurring only once. The sequencing here drew on PBMCs, taken at surgery. These receptors were taken from a male donor with early-stage non-small cell lung cancer.

CDR3 sequence (DNA): TGCAGCGTTGAACGATCAGGGCCCACAGATACGCAGTATTTT. It is translated as CSVERSGPTDTQYF. The V and J genes are TRBV29-1 and TRBJ2-3; D may be TRBD1 (5 bases). V was cut by 2 bases and J by 2 bases, with 11 bases left in between. The V gene's germline CDR1 is SQVTM and CDR2 ANQGSEA. There are 14 residues in the CDR3.

This clonotype was seen only a few times. This chain connects TRBV10-3 to TRBJ2-2; possibly TRBD1 for D (6 bases). Germline CDR1 and CDR2: ENHRY and SYGVKD. V was shortened by 6 bases and J by 3 bases, with 8 bases between the two germline ends. The CDR3 has 13 residues. The CDR3: CAIRGAYTGELFF. The CDR3 nucleotides read TGTGCCATCAGGGGGGCTTACACCGGGGAGCTGTTTTTT.

This clonotype has at least ten counts. CDR3 nucleotides: TGCGCCAGCAGCACGGACAGGAGGGAGACCCAGTACTTC. Residues: CASSTDRRETQYF. J is TRBJ2-5 and V is TRBV5-1; 7 nucleotides agree with TRBD1. The CDR3 is 13 amino acids. With V trimmed by 4 bases and J by 5 bases, 5 bases remained unmatched. Germline V lookup: CDR1 SGHRS, CDR2 YFSETQ.

This clonotype was detected many times. This chain connects TRBV7-9 to TRBJ2-3; D possibly corresponds to TRBD1 (5 bases). V lost 6 bases and J 2 bases, leaving 12 bases between the germline ends. Germline CDR1 reads SEHNR; CDR2 reads FQNEAQ (reference sequence). The CDR3 sequence is 14 residues long. The CDR3 nucleotides are TGTGCCAGCAGTTTGGACACCGACACAGATACGCAGTATTTT. The encoded protein is CASSLDTDTDTQYF.

This clonotype was seen a single time. The V gene is TRBV28, the J gene TRBJ2-3; D is uncertain. Trimming pared 1 base from V and 0 bases from J, leaving 8 bases between. The CDR3 extends over 15 amino acids. CDR1 MDHEN and CDR2 SYDVKM come from the germline V gene. The CDR3 sequence is CASSLLTASTDTQYF. The CDR3 region has the DNA TGTGCCAGCAGTTTATTGACGGCTAGCACAGATACGCAGTATTTT.

This clonotype was counted at least ten times. This chain connects TRBV28 to TRBJ2-5; tentative D call: TRBD2 (5 bases). V gave up 2 bases and J gave up 5 bases, with 12 bases separating them. This CDR3 has 14 residues. The germline V gene has CDR1 MDHEN and CDR2 SYDVKM. This CDR3 is CASSLLTRGETQYF. The CDR3 coding sequence is TGTGCCAGCAGTTTACTTACCCGAGGGGAGACCCAGTACTTC.

This sequence joins TRBV7-2 and TRBJ1-3; 8 bases are shared with TRBD1. The trim removed 4 bases at V and 5 bases at J, leaving 10 bases unmatched. This CDR3 has 16 residues. Germline lookup yields CDR1 SGHTA and CDR2 FQGNSA. CDR3 region: CASSSDFGTGRNTIYF. CDR3 bases: TGTGCCAGCAGCTCTGACTTCGGGACAGGAAGAAACACCATATATTTT. The full variable domain, completed using reference TRBV7-2 and TRBJ1-3, is GAGVSQSPSNKVTEKGKDVELRCDPISGHTALYWYRQSLGQGLEFLIYFQGNSAPDKSGLPSDRFSAERTGGSVSTLTIQRTQQEDSAVYLCASSSDFGTGRNTIYFGEGSWLTVV.

This clonotype was observed many times. The chain has TRBV12-3 or TRBV12-4 and TRBJ1-5; TRBD1 aligns across 8 bases. V was clipped by 5 bases and J by 2 bases; unmatched bases: 8. The CDR3 contains 16 residues. The CDR3 sequence: CASSPPPGQGNQPQHF. Written as DNA, the CDR3 is TGTGCCAGCAGTCCTCCTCCGGGACAGGGCAATCAGCCCCAGCATTTT.

V is TRBV5-4 and J is TRBJ2-4; D gene uncertain. Germline values: CDR1 SGHNT, CDR2 YYREEE (reference sequence). Trimming left V 4 bases short and J 1 base short, with 12 bases between. The CDR3 totals 15 residues. The CDR3 region is CASSRDSNAKNIQYF. The CDR3 DNA sequence: TGTGCCAGCAGCCGAGACTCGAACGCCAAAAACATTCAGTACTTC.

The chain carries TRBV23-1 and TRBJ2-3, with 8 positions matching TRBD2. TRBV23-1 is an ORF, with its function uncertain. V shed 6 bases, J shed 6 bases, and the junction held 5 bases outside the gene matches. This CDR3 comprises 13 residues. The CDR3 sequence: CASRRTSWDTQYF. CDR3 DNA sequence: TGCGCCAGCAGAAGGACTAGCTGGGATACGCAGTATTTT.

There are a few counts of this clonotype. The chain joins TRBV2 to TRBJ1-1; D not resolved. Per germline, CDR1 SNHLY and CDR2 FYNNEI. V was clipped by 4 bases and J by 4 bases, with 13 bases between them. The CDR3 extends over 14 amino acids. CDR3 residues: CASSAEQLSTEAFF. The CDR3 DNA reads as TGTGCCAGCAGTGCTGAGCAGCTCTCCACTGAAGCTTTCTTT.

There are many counts of this clonotype. The chain recombines TRBV27 with TRBJ2-4; D is possibly TRBD2 (6 bases). The CDR3 sequence is 17 residues long. V dropped 5 bases and J dropped 6 bases, with 23 bases sitting between them. CDR1 is MNHEY and CDR2 is SMNVEV in the germline V gene (reference sequence). Written as DNA, the CDR3 is TGTGCCAGCAGTCCCACCGGGGACCCCAAAGCGGGAAACATTCAGTACTTC. It yields the protein CASSPTGDPKAGNIQYF.

The chain combines TRBV19 with TRBJ2-2, with TRBD1 as a possible D gene (7 bases). With 5 bases removed from V and 4 bases from J, the gap between germline ends came to 11 bases. Germline V lookup: CDR1 LNHDA, CDR2 SQIVND (reference sequence). This CDR3 is 14 amino acids long. CDR3 DNA: TGTGCCAGTAGTGCGGGACAGCGCACCGGGGAGCTGTTTTTT. Translating it yields CASSAGQRTGELFF.

The rearrangement uses TRBV10-2 and TRBJ2-2, with 9 bases lining up with TRBD2. This CDR3 is 14 amino acids long. Germline V gene sequence: CDR1 WSHSY, CDR2 SAAADI. V was clipped by 7 bases and J by 1 base; unmatched bases: 1. The CDR3 spells CASKLAGNTGELFF. CDR3 DNA sequence: TGCGCCAGCAAACTAGCGGGGAACACCGGGGAGCTGTTTTTT.

This clonotype was detected only a few times. The rearrangement joins TRBV5-4 to TRBJ2-2, with D possibly TRBD1 on 5 matching bases. Germline V gene sequence: CDR1 SGHNT, CDR2 YYREEE (reference sequence). V dropped 1 base and J dropped 1 base, with 11 bases sitting between them. CDR3 length: 16 residues. This CDR3 is CASSLSTALNTGELFF. Written as DNA, the CDR3 is TGTGCCAGCAGCTTGTCGACAGCACTGAACACCGGGGAGCTGTTTTTT.

This clonotype was observed a few times. The chain carries TRBV29-1 and TRBJ2-7, with 9 bases identical to TRBD2. This CDR3 has 15 residues. J lost 5 bases, V lost 3 bases, and 11 bases had no gene match. Germline assignment: CDR1 SQVTM and CDR2 ANQGSEA. The CDR3 sequence is CSVEVTAGGRNEQYF. CDR3 nucleotide sequence: TGCAGCGTTGAGGTAACAGCGGGAGGAAGGAACGAGCAGTACTTC.

The CDR3, as DNA: TGTGCCAGCAGCTTGGGTGCCCTAGAGCAGTTCTTC. This codes for CASSLGALEQFF. The chain recombines TRBV5-4 with TRBJ2-1; D remains unclear. This CDR3 has 12 amino acids. The V end was cut by 0 bases, the J end by 10 bases, with 8 bases between. Germline-derived CDR1 and CDR2 are SGHNT and YYREEE (reference sequence).

The V call is TRBV10-3, the J call TRBJ2-2; D may be TRBD1 or TRBD2 (5 bases each). V lost 10 bases to trimming and J lost 1 base, with 13 bases between them. This CDR3 comprises 14 residues. CDR1 is ENHRY and CDR2 is SYGVKD in the germline V gene. The CDR3 region is CATARDQNTGELFF. In DNA, the CDR3 is TGTGCCACCGCGAGGGACCAGAACACCGGGGAGCTGTTTTTT.